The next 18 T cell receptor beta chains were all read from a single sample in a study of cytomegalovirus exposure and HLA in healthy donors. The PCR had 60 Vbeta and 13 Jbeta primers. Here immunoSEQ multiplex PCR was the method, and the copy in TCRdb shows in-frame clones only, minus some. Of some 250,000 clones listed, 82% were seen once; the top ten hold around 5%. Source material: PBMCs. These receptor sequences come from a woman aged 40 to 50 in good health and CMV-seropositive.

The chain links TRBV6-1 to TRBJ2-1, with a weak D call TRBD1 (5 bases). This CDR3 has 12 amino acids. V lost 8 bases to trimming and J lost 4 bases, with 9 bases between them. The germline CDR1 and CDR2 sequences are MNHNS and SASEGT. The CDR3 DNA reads TGTGCCAGCGGGGCAGGGTACAATGAGCAGTTCTTC. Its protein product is CASGAGYNEQFF.

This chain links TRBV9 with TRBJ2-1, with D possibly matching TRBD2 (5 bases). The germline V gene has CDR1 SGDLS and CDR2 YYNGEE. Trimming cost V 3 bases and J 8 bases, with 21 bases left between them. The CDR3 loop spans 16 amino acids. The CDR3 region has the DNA TGTGCCAGCAGCGGCCGACCCCCAACTAGAGTCGATGAGCAGTTCTTC. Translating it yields CASSGRPPTRVDEQFF.

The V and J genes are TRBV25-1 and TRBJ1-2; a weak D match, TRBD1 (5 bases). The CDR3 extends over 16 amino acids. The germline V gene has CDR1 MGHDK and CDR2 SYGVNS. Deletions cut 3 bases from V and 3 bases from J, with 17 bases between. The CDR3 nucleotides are TGTGCCAGCAGTGACCGGGGGGGGAGGAACCACTATGGCTACACCTTC. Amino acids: CASSDRGGRNHYGYTF.

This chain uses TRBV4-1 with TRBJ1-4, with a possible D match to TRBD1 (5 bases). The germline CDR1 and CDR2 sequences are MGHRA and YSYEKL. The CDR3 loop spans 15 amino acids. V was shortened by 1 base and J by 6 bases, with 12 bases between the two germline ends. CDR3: CASSQVGLRDEKLFF. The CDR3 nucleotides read TGCGCCAGCAGCCAAGTGGGGCTAAGGGATGAAAAACTGTTTTTT.

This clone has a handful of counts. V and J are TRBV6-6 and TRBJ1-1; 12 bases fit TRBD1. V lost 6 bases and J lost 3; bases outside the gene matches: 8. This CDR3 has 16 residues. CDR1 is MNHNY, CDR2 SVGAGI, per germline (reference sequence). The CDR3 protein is CASRSGTGGRDTEAFF. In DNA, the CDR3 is TGTGCCAGCAGATCCGGGACAGGGGGCCGGGACACTGAAGCTTTCTTT.

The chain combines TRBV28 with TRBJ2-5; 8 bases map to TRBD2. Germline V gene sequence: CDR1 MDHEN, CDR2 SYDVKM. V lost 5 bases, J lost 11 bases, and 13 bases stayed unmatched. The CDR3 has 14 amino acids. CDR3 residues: CASSRLLAETSQYF. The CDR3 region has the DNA TGTGCCAGCAGTCGGTTACTAGCGGAGACTTCTCAGTACTTC.

The CDR3 spells CASSAWTGRDEKLFF. The CDR3 DNA reads TGTGCCAGCAGCGCTTGGACGGGGAGGGATGAAAAACTGTTTTTT. The rearrangement links TRBV7-6 to TRBJ1-4; D gene ambiguous. The CDR3 spans 15 residues. Germline V gene sequence: CDR1 SGHVS, CDR2 FNYEAQ. Trimming took 5 bases from V and 6 from J, leaving 16 bases between them.

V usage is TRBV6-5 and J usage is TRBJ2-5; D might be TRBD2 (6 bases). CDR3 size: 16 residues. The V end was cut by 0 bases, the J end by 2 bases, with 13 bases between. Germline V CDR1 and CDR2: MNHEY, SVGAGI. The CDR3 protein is CASSYSPSGHQETQYF. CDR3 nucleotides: TGTGCCAGCAGTTACTCTCCCAGCGGGCATCAAGAGACCCAGTACTTC.

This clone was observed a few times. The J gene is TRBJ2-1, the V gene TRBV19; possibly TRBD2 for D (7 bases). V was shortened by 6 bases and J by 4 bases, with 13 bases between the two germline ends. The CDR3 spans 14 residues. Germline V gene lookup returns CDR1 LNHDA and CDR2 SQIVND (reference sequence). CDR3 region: CASRQGGAYNEQFF. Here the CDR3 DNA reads TGTGCCAGTAGACAAGGGGGGGCGTACAATGAGCAGTTCTTC.

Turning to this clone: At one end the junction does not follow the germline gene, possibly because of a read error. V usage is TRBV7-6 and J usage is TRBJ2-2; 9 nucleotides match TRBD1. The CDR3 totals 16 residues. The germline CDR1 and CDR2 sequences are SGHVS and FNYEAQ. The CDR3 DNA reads TGTGCCAGCAGCTTAGTAGACGGGACAGGGTTGCGGGGAGCTGTTTTT. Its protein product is CASSLVDGTGLRGAVF.

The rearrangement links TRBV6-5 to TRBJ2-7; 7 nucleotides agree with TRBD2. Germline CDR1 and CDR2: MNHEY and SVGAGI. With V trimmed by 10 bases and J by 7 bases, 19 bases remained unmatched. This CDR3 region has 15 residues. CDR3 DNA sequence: TGTGCCACCTCCACGGGGCGCGGGAGTAATGTAGAGCAGTACTTC. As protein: CATSTGRGSNVEQYF.

CDR3 sequence: CASSQEGYKGYYGYTF. CDR3 sequence (DNA): TGTGCCAGCAGCCAAGAAGGGTATAAGGGGTACTATGGCTACACCTTC. The V gene is TRBV5-4, the J gene TRBJ1-2; TRBD1 is a possible D gene (5 bases). The V gene lost 4 bases and the J gene lost 3 bases, with 19 bases spanning the gap. The CDR3 runs to 16 residues. From germline, CDR1 is SGHNT and CDR2 YYREEE (reference sequence).

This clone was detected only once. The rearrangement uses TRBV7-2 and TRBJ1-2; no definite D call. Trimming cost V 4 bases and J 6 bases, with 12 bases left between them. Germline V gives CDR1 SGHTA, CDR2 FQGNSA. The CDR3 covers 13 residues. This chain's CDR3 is CASSSGYGDGYTF. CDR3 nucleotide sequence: TGTGCCAGCAGCTCCGGGTACGGGGATGGCTACACCTTC.

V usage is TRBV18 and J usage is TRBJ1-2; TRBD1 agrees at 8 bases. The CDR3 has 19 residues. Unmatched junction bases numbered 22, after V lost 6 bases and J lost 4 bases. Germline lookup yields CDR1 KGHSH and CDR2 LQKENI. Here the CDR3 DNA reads TGTGCCAGCTCGCACGAGGGTTGGACAGGGTTGTCAGCTGGCTATGGCTACACCTTC. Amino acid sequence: CASSHEGWTGLSAGYGYTF.

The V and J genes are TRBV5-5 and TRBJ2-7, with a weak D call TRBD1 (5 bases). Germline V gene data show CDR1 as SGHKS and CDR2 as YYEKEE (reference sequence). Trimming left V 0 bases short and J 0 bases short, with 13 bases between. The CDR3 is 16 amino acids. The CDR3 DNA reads TGTGCCAGCAGCTTGGAAAGACAGCGCAGCTCCTACGAGCAGTACTTC. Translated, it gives CASSLERQRSSYEQYF. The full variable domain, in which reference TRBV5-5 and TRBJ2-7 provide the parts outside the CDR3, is DAGVTQSPTHLIKTRGQQVTLRCSPISGHKSVSWYQQVLGQGPQFIFQYYEKEERGRGNFPDRFSARQFPNYSSELNVNALLLGDSALYLCASSLERQRSSYEQYFGPGTRLTVT.

The DNA of the CDR3 is TGTGCCAGCAGCCAGCCACGGACAGGGGGCTACACTGAAGCTTTCTTT. Residues: CASSQPRTGGYTEAFF. The V gene is TRBV5-4, the J gene TRBJ1-1; 11 bases fit TRBD1. Germline V gene data show CDR1 as SGHNT and CDR2 as YYREEE (reference sequence). Trimming cost V 4 bases and J 3 bases; bases outside gene matches: 8. This CDR3 is built from 16 residues.

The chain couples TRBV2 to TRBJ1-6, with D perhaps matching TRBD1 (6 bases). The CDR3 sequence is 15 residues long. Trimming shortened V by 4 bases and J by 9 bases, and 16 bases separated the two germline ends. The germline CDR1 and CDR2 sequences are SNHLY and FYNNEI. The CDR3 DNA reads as TGTGCCAGCAGTGGATTAGGCAGGGACATTTCACCCCTCCACTTT. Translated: CASSGLGRDISPLHF.

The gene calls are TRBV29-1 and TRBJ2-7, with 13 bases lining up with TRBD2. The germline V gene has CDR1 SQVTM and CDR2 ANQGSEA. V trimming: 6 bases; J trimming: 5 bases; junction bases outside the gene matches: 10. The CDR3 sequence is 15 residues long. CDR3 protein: CSVTSGTSGINEQYF. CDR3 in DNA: TGCAGCGTAACATCCGGGACTAGCGGGATTAACGAGCAGTACTTC.